Listed here are 29 T cell receptor beta chains from one sample, sequenced in a study of shared clonotypes between healthy human individuals. Only in-frame clones appear in the TCRdb table, and some are missing; sequencing was by immunoSEQ multiplex PCR. Of approximately 500,000 clones in the sample, about three quarters are singletons; the top ten hold approximately 12%. What was sequenced was PBMCs. The source of these receptors is a woman in her 40s in good health. Some clones in this sample may be carry-over from other donors' samples.

This chain joins TRBV2 and TRBJ2-1; D is possibly TRBD2 (6 bases). From germline, CDR1 is SNHLY and CDR2 FYNNEI. The CDR3 sequence is 14 residues long. The V end lost 10 bases, the J end lost 6 bases, and 19 bases lay between the germline ends. The CDR3 sequence: CAILAEQAINEQFF. The CDR3 DNA reads as TGTGCCATATTAGCGGAGCAAGCCATCAATGAGCAGTTCTTC.

V is TRBV28 and J is TRBJ1-5, with D perhaps TRBD1 (6 bases). The CDR3 extends over 12 amino acids. The V gene lost 6 bases and the J gene lost 11 bases, with 14 bases spanning the gap. The V gene's germline CDR1 is MDHEN and CDR2 SYDVKM. Written as DNA, the CDR3 is TGTGCCAGCAGCGGACAGCTAGGGGCCCAGCATTTT. Translating it yields CASSGQLGAQHF.

Concerning this clone itself: Other DNA sequences of this sample code for an identical CDR3. This chain connects TRBV7-2 to TRBJ1-1, with 7 nucleotides matching TRBD1. Germline V gene lookup returns CDR1 SGHTA and CDR2 FQGNSA. Trimming at V came to 2 bases and at J to 3 bases, leaving 3 bases not matched to a gene. The CDR3 length is 14 residues. This CDR3 is CASSLQGGDTEAFF. The CDR3 DNA reads as TGTGCCAGCAGCTTACAGGGGGGTGACACTGAAGCTTTCTTT.

The gene calls are TRBV30 and TRBJ2-7; the D is unclear. Trimming pared 2 bases from V and 7 bases from J, leaving 9 bases between. Germline assignment: CDR1 GTSNPN and CDR2 SVGIG (reference sequence). The CDR3 has 11 residues. The CDR3: CAWSKVEEQYF. CDR3 nucleotides: TGTGCCTGGAGTAAAGTGGAAGAGCAGTACTTC.

Comment on this clone: This sample also contains other DNA sequences that code for the same CDR3. The rearrangement uses TRBV5-1 and TRBJ2-3, with TRBD1 identical over 11 bases. The CDR3 length is 16 residues. V dropped 0 bases and J dropped 4; count of bases not matched to a gene: 4. Germline CDR1 is SGHRS and CDR2 is YFSETQ. Written as DNA, the CDR3 is TGCGCCAGCAGCTTGGCGGGACAGGGGGGAGCAGATACGCAGTATTTT. It yields the protein CASSLAGQGGADTQYF.

This clone is a singleton in its sample. This chain uses TRBV30 with TRBJ1-6, with a weak D call TRBD1 (5 bases). Trimming shortened V by 0 bases and J by 10 bases, and 10 bases separated the two germline ends. Germline V CDR1 and CDR2: GTSNPN, SVGIG (reference sequence). The CDR3 is made up of 13 amino acids. In nucleotides, the CDR3 is TGTGCCTGGAGTGTGGCAGGGAGGTCACCCCTCCACTTT. Encoded protein: CAWSVAGRSPLHF.

The gene calls are TRBV6-1 and TRBJ2-7; D not resolved. Germline assignment: CDR1 MNHNS and CDR2 SASEGT. Deletions cut 8 bases from V and 2 bases from J, with 19 bases between. The CDR3 runs to 15 residues. The CDR3 DNA is TGTGCCAGCCGACGAAGAATCGACTGGACCTACGAGCAGTACTTC. It translates to CASRRRIDWTYEQYF.

This chain joins TRBV6-1 and TRBJ2-7, with D unclear. Germline CDR1 and CDR2: MNHNS and SASEGT. This CDR3 has 14 residues. Trimming took 4 bases from V and 0 from J, leaving 10 bases between them. The CDR3 bases are TGTGCCAGCAGTGTCACGGTGACCTCCTACGAGCAGTACTTC. Translating it yields CASSVTVTSYEQYF.

This chain uses TRBV15 with TRBJ2-5; tentatively, D is TRBD2 (6 bases). The CDR3 is 14 residues long. The ends were cut back, 5 bases at V and 4 bases at J, with 14 bases in the middle. Germline loops: CDR1 LNHNV, CDR2 YYDKDF (reference sequence). CDR3 nucleotides: TGTGCCACCAGCTCCGGGGACTCAAGAGAGACCCAGTACTTC. Its protein is CATSSGDSRETQYF.

The rearrangement links TRBV19 to TRBJ2-7, with 7 bases aligning to TRBD2. The CDR3 is 14 amino acids. The V gene end was trimmed by 3 bases and the J gene end by 2 bases; junction bases not matched to a gene: 4. Germline assignment: CDR1 LNHDA and CDR2 SQIVND (reference sequence). The chain's CDR3 is CASSMGRGPYEQYF. CDR3 DNA: TGTGCCAGTAGTATGGGGAGGGGCCCCTACGAGCAGTACTTC.

The chain is built from TRBV28 and TRBJ2-5; maybe TRBD1 (6 bases). V gave up 3 bases and J gave up 5 bases, with 16 bases separating them. The CDR3 spans 15 residues. CDR1 and CDR2 (germline): MDHEN, SYDVKM. The CDR3 loop is CASSFFGGFGETQYF. In DNA form, the CDR3 reads TGTGCCAGCAGTTTTTTTGGGGGCTTTGGTGAGACCCAGTACTTC. The complete variable domain, with remaining parts taken from reference TRBV28 and TRBJ2-5, reads DVKVTQSSRYLVKRTGEKVFLECVQDMDHENMFWYRQDPGLGLRLIYFSYDVKMKEKGDIPEGYSVSREKKERFSLILESASTNQTSMYLCASSFFGGFGETQYFGPGTRLLVL.

This chain uses TRBV28 with TRBJ1-2; D gene uncertain. The CDR3 has 12 residues. Germline CDR1 is MDHEN and CDR2 is SYDVKM. The V and J ends lost 6 bases and 8 bases respectively, with 13 bases between them. CDR3 loop: CASRSGPMGYTF. The CDR3 DNA follows: TGTGCCAGCAGATCTGGACCGATGGGCTACACCTTC.

J is TRBJ1-4 and V is TRBV27; 7 bases map to TRBD1. This CDR3 has 14 amino acids. CDR1 and CDR2 from the germline V gene are MNHEY and SMNVEV (reference sequence). J gave up 3 bases and V 5 bases, and 3 bases lay outside the gene matches. CDR3 DNA sequence: TGTGCCAGCAGTGTACAGGGGTCTAATGAAAAACTGTTTTTT. Translation gives CASSVQGSNEKLFF.

The chain joins TRBV7-8 to TRBJ2-5; 11 positions match TRBD2. V lost 5 bases, J lost 1 base, and 21 bases stayed unmatched. The germline CDR1 and CDR2 sequences are SGHVS and FQNEAQ. The CDR3 is 21 residues long. CDR3 sequence (DNA): TGTGCCAGCAGCAACGGGACTAGCGGTAATAAATGGATAAACCTCCAAGAGACCCAGTACTTC. It specifies CASSNGTSGNKWINLQETQYF. The entire variable domain, with the rest obtained from reference TRBV7-8 and TRBJ2-5, is as follows: GAGVSQSPRYKVAKRGQDVALRCDPISGHVSLFWYQQALGQGPEFLTYFQNEAQLDKSGLPSDRFFAERPEGSVSTLKIQRTQQEDSAVYLCASSNGTSGNKWINLQETQYFGPGTRLLVL.

In this sample, this clone turned up a few times. The V call is TRBV21-1, the J call TRBJ1-4; the D call in the table, TRBD1, was not verified against the DNA. TRBV21-1 is flagged as a pseudogene. The CDR3 spans 18 residues. The CDR3 region has the DNA TGTGCCAGCAAACCTTCGGGACAGCTAGATGCGAGTAATGAAAAACTGTTTTTT. As protein: CASKPSGQLDASNEKLFF.

The chain's CDR3 is CAWSRPVNSNQPQHF. The DNA for the CDR3 is TGTGCCTGGAGTCGACCGGTAAATAGCAATCAGCCCCAGCATTTT. The chain joins TRBV30 to TRBJ1-5; D ambiguous. V was trimmed by 2 bases and J by 0 bases, leaving 11 bases between them. Germline loops: CDR1 GTSNPN, CDR2 SVGIG (reference sequence). This CDR3 is 15 amino acids long.

This clone was seen only once. The CDR3 DNA follows: TGTGCCAGCAGCTCACTTAAGGGACGCACCTCCTCTGGGACCCAGTACTTC. Its translation: CASSSLKGRTSSGTQYF. V is TRBV7-6 and J is TRBJ2-5, with D perhaps being TRBD1 or TRBD2 (5 bases each). This CDR3 contains 17 residues. Germline V gene data show CDR1 as SGHVS and CDR2 as FNYEAQ. Between the trimmed V and J ends, which lost 4 bases and 7 bases, there was a span of 25 bases.

A remark on this clone: This sample includes further DNA sequences coding for the same CDR3. The V and J genes are TRBV6-5 and TRBJ1-2; D is unresolved. V shed 2 bases and J shed 5 bases, with 9 bases lying between them. Germline V gene data show CDR1 as MNHEY and CDR2 as SVGAGI. The length of the CDR3 is 13 residues. CDR3 DNA sequence: TGTGCCAGCAGTTACGGGGTTGGGTATGGCTACACCTTC. This gives the protein CASSYGVGYGYTF.

To note about this clone: The same CDR3 also results from other DNA sequences found in this sample. J is TRBJ2-1 and V is TRBV4-2, with 7 bases that match TRBD1. The CDR3 runs to 16 residues. The trim removed 0 bases at V and 4 bases at J, leaving 6 bases unmatched. From germline, CDR1 is LGHNA and CDR2 YNFKEQ. CDR3 in amino acids: CASSQDIGGTYNEQFF. The DNA of the CDR3 is TGTGCCAGCAGCCAAGATATAGGGGGCACGTACAATGAGCAGTTCTTC.

This chain links TRBV9 with TRBJ2-2, with unresolved D. There are 14 residues in the CDR3. CDR1 and CDR2 from the germline V gene are SGDLS and YYNGEE. V was pared by 4 bases and J by 8 bases, with 15 bases between. In DNA, the CDR3 is TGTGCCAGCAGCCCGGACCTGACCTCAGGGGAGCTGTTTTTT. Amino acids: CASSPDLTSGELFF.

The V gene is TRBV19, the J gene TRBJ2-7; 7 bases are shared with TRBD1. The CDR3 is 14 residues long. Germline loops: CDR1 LNHDA, CDR2 SQIVND (reference sequence). V was clipped by 5 bases and J by 7 bases; unmatched bases: 11. CDR3 DNA sequence: TGTGCCAGTAGTCCTTCGACAGGGCTCTTTGAGCAGTACTTC. Amino acid sequence: CASSPSTGLFEQYF.

This clone was counted a few times. This sequence joins TRBV6-1 and TRBJ1-1; D is unclear. Per the germline V gene, CDR1 is MNHNS and CDR2 is SASEGT. The CDR3 covers 15 residues. V lost 3 bases and J 4 bases, leaving 15 bases between the germline ends. The CDR3 region has the DNA TGTGCCAGCAGTGACACTGGACTGGGGAGCACTGAAGCTTTCTTT. This gives the protein CASSDTGLGSTEAFF.

The V and J genes are TRBV27 and TRBJ1-6; D is uncertain. CDR3 length equals 16 residues. The ends were cut back, 4 bases at V and 8 bases at J, with 18 bases in the middle. Germline V gene sequence: CDR1 MNHEY, CDR2 SMNVEV (reference sequence). CDR3 DNA sequence: TGTGCCAGCAGTTCTCCGGGGTATGGAGCGGATTCACCCCTCCACTTT. Translated: CASSSPGYGADSPLHF.

The rearrangement links TRBV7-6 to TRBJ2-7; D possibly corresponds to TRBD2 (6 bases). The CDR3 has 20 amino acids. The germline V and J ends were trimmed by 5 bases and 2 bases, with 31 bases remaining between them. Per the germline V gene, CDR1 is SGHVS and CDR2 is FNYEAQ. The CDR3, as DNA: TGTGCCAGCAGCCCGATCCTCCCCGCATACACTAGCCCGGAGGCCTACGAGCAGTACTTC. Translated, it gives CASSPILPAYTSPEAYEQYF. Filled out from reference TRBV7-6 and TRBJ2-7, the complete variable domain reads GAGVSQSPRYKVTKRGQDVALRCDPISGHVSLYWYRQALGQGPEFLTYFNYEAQQDKSGLPNDRFSAERPEGSISTLTIQRTEQRDSAMYRCASSPILPAYTSPEAYEQYFGPGTRLTVT.

The count of this clone is one. The J gene is TRBJ2-7, the V gene TRBV5-6, with D maybe TRBD2 (6 bases). CDR1 is SGHDT, CDR2 YYEEEE, per germline. V lost 1 base to trimming and J lost 3 bases, with 17 bases between them. The CDR3 runs to 16 residues. The CDR3 region has the DNA TGTGCCAGCAGCTTGTCGCTTCGCGGGGCAAGCTACGAGCAGTACTTC. Translating gives CASSLSLRGASYEQYF. The whole variable domain, filled in from reference TRBV5-6 and TRBJ2-7, reads DAGVTQSPTHLIKTRGQQVTLRCSPKSGHDTVSWYQQALGQGPQFIFQYYEEEERQRGNFPDRFSGHQFPNYSSELNVNALLLGDSALYLCASSLSLRGASYEQYFGPGTRLTVT.

This chain links TRBV9 with TRBJ2-2, with 9 nucleotides matching TRBD1. Per germline, CDR1 SGDLS and CDR2 YYNGEE. After removal of 3 bases from V and 6 bases from J, the junction contained 3 bases not matched to a gene. The CDR3 has 14 amino acids. DNA for the CDR3: TGTGCCAGCAGCGCCGGACAGGGGTCCGGGGAGCTGTTTTTT. Encoded protein: CASSAGQGSGELFF. The full variable domain, in which reference TRBV9 and TRBJ2-2 provide the parts outside the CDR3, is DSGVTQTPKHLITATGQRVTLRCSPRSGDLSVYWYQQSLDQGLQFLIQYYNGEERAKGNILERFSAQQFPDLHSELNLSSLELGDSALYFCASSAGQGSGELFFGEGSRLTVL.

This clone occurred once. Other DNA sequences of this sample code for an identical CDR3. This chain connects TRBV28 to TRBJ1-3, with 11 bases identical to TRBD1. The V and J ends lost 8 bases and 2 bases, in that order; junction bases with no gene match: 2. The CDR3 runs 14 residues. Germline V gene sequence: CDR1 MDHEN, CDR2 SYDVKM. Written as DNA, the CDR3 is TGTGCCAGCCGGGACAGGGGGGCTGGAAACACCATATATTTT. Encoded protein: CASRDRGAGNTIYF.

The V call is TRBV2, the J call TRBJ2-5; D gene ambiguous. The ends were cut back, 3 bases at V and 7 bases at J, with 9 bases in the middle. Germline CDR1 SNHLY, CDR2 FYNNEI. This CDR3 comprises 12 residues. CDR3 in amino acids: CASSEAFGTQYF. Here the CDR3 DNA reads TGTGCCAGCAGTGAGGCGTTTGGGACCCAGTACTTC.

Regarding this clone: The same CDR3 can be traced to other DNA sequences in this sample. The chain carries TRBV5-1 and TRBJ2-3, with TRBD2 identical over 12 bases. Germline CDR1 and CDR2: SGHRS and YFSETQ. The V and J ends lost 4 bases and 2 bases, in that order; junction bases with no gene match: 5. This CDR3 comprises 16 residues. CDR3 coding DNA: TGCGCCAGCAGCCCCGGACTAGCGGGACCCACAGATACGCAGTATTTT. As protein: CASSPGLAGPTDTQYF.